What follows are 22 T cell receptor beta chains derived from one specimen sequenced in a study of CD4+ T cells in melanoma. TCRdb keeps only in-frame clones here, not all; method: immunoSEQ multiplex PCR. The sample holds some 10,000 clones, 60% to 75% seen once. The sequenced material came from cells from a culture (not recorded whether cultured in vitro). These receptor sequences come from a human donor with melanoma.

This clone came up a few times. The chain has TRBV7-9 and TRBJ1-2; D is unresolved. The ends were cut back, 5 bases at V and 2 bases at J, with 15 bases in the middle. The CDR3 totals 15 residues. Germline CDR1 and CDR2: SEHNR and FQNEAQ (reference sequence). The CDR3 reads CASSVGGIQNYGYTF. The CDR3, as DNA: TGTGCCAGCAGCGTAGGTGGGATCCAAAACTATGGCTACACCTTC.

V is TRBV25-1 and J is TRBJ1-4, with D maybe TRBD1 (5 bases). Germline V gene data show CDR1 as MGHDK and CDR2 as SYGVNS. V lost 1 base and J lost 0, with 9 bases in between. The CDR3 is 16 amino acids. The CDR3 sequence is CASSELGGATNEKLFF. The CDR3 DNA is TGTGCCAGCAGTGAATTAGGAGGGGCAACTAATGAAAAACTGTTTTTT.

Judged by abundance, this clone is medium-sized. The chain is built from TRBV25-1 and TRBJ1-2; D perhaps matches TRBD1 (5 bases). This CDR3 has 13 residues. Germline values: CDR1 MGHDK, CDR2 SYGVNS. Trimming stripped 7 bases from V and 8 bases from J, with 17 bases between. As DNA, the CDR3 is TGTGCCAGCACCCTAGAAGGGGTCCAGGGCTACACCTTC. Translating gives CASTLEGVQGYTF.

The chain couples TRBV10-1 to TRBJ1-1, with 7 positions matching TRBD1. CDR1 and CDR2 (germline): WNHNN, SYGVQD (reference sequence). The CDR3 has 13 residues. After removal of 8 bases from V and 0 bases from J, the junction contained 3 bases not matched to a gene. CDR3 sequence: CASAGQMNTEAFF. As DNA, the CDR3 is TGCGCCAGCGCGGGACAGATGAACACTGAAGCTTTCTTT.

The chain links TRBV29-1 to TRBJ2-5; D remains unclear. Germline CDR1 and CDR2: SQVTM and ANQGSEA. The CDR3 is 12 residues long. V was trimmed by 5 bases and J by 3 bases, leaving 10 bases between them. The CDR3 DNA sequence: TGCAGCGTTCTTGAGCGTAAAGAGACCCAGTACTTC. Residues: CSVLERKETQYF.

This sequence joins TRBV5-1 and TRBJ1-2; D is ambiguous. The germline V gene has CDR1 SGHRS and CDR2 YFSETQ. This CDR3 has 13 residues. Trimming took 2 bases from V and 8 from J, leaving 13 bases between them. CDR3 region: CASSLDSNGGYTF. The DNA for the CDR3 is TGCGCCAGCAGCTTAGACTCAAACGGGGGCTACACCTTC.

The chain employs TRBV19 and TRBJ2-3; D tentatively reads TRBD1 or TRBD2 (5 bases each). In germline, CDR1 is LNHDA, CDR2 SQIVND (reference sequence). Trimming cost V 8 bases and J 4 bases, with 22 bases left between them. This CDR3 is built from 16 residues. The CDR3 region is CASAKGVVGRSDTQYF. The CDR3 coding sequence is TGTGCCAGTGCTAAAGGGGTCGTAGGGAGATCAGATACGCAGTATTTT.

The chain uses TRBV7-2 and TRBJ1-5; D gene uncertain. This CDR3 is 16 amino acids long. The V end was cut by 5 bases, the J end by 7 bases, with 21 bases between. Per the germline V gene, CDR1 is SGHTA and CDR2 is FQGNSA. The CDR3 here is CASSPRTGFMVQPQHF. The CDR3, as DNA: TGTGCCAGCAGCCCCAGAACCGGGTTTATGGTACAGCCCCAGCATTTT.

The V gene is TRBV6-6, the J gene TRBJ2-7; D unclear. Germline V gene lookup returns CDR1 MNHNY and CDR2 SVGAGI (reference sequence). Trimming took off 6 bases at V and 1 base at J, with 16 bases between the two ends. There are 15 residues in the CDR3. CDR3 residues: CASSEVVGKSYEQYF. CDR3 nucleotide sequence: TGTGCCAGCAGCGAGGTTGTAGGGAAATCCTACGAGCAGTACTTC.

The chain employs TRBV2 and TRBJ1-6; tentatively, D is TRBD1 (5 bases). Germline V lookup: CDR1 SNHLY, CDR2 FYNNEI. Trimming stripped 4 bases from V and 8 bases from J, with 12 bases between. The CDR3 is 14 residues long. The chain's CDR3 is CASSVGGTYSPLHF. The CDR3 coding sequence is TGTGCCAGCAGTGTCGGAGGGACCTATTCACCCCTCCACTTT.

The gene calls are TRBV11-3 and TRBJ2-3; D not certain. Trimming left V 3 bases short and J 6 bases short, with 19 bases between. Germline V CDR1 and CDR2: SGHNT, YENEEA. This CDR3 is built from 16 residues. CDR3 DNA sequence: TGTGCCAGCAGCTTTTCATACGGACCGGCAGCGGATACGCAGTATTTT. Translation gives CASSFSYGPAADTQYF.

This rearrangement joins TRBV5-4 to TRBJ2-5, with TRBD1 as a possible D gene (6 bases). V lost 4 bases, J lost 2 bases, and 12 bases lay in between. The CDR3 has 14 residues. Germline CDR1 is SGHNT and CDR2 is YYREEE (reference sequence). The CDR3 sequence: CASSTGQMQETQYF. Written as DNA, the CDR3 is TGTGCCAGCAGCACCGGACAGATGCAAGAGACCCAGTACTTC.

This clone was detected only a few times. The chain is built from TRBV19 and TRBJ2-1, with 9 bases aligning to TRBD1. The CDR3 runs to 15 residues. The J segment lost 6 bases and the V segment lost 8 bases, leaving 11 bases of the junction unmatched. CDR1 is LNHDA and CDR2 is SQIVND in the germline V gene (reference sequence). The CDR3 sequence: CASQPRDRVRNEQFF. In nucleotides, the CDR3 is TGTGCCAGTCAGCCCCGGGACAGGGTACGCAATGAGCAGTTCTTC. Based on the CDR3 plus reference TRBV19 and TRBJ2-1, the full variable domain is DGGITQSPKYLFRKEGQNVTLSCEQNLNHDAMYWYRQDPGQGLRLIYYSQIVNDFQKGDIAEGYSVSREKKESFPLTVTSAQKNPTAFYLCASQPRDRVRNEQFFGPGTRLTVL.

V gene TRBV5-1 combines with J gene TRBJ2-3, with TRBD2 matching 10 bases. The trim removed 8 bases at V and 2 bases at J, leaving 5 bases unmatched. The CDR3 is made up of 14 amino acids. Germline assignment: CDR1 SGHRS and CDR2 YFSETQ. The CDR3 is CASTTSGYTDTQYF. The CDR3 region has the DNA TGCGCCAGTACGACTAGCGGGTACACAGATACGCAGTATTTT.

The chain employs TRBV10-3 and TRBJ2-3; a weak D match, TRBD1 (6 bases). CDR3 length: 15 amino acids. Trimming stripped 2 bases from V and 1 base from J, with 10 bases between. Germline values: CDR1 ENHRY, CDR2 SYGVKD. The CDR3 bases are TGTGCCATCAGTGAGAGGGGGTTGGGCACAGATACGCAGTATTTT. Protein sequence: CAISERGLGTDTQYF.

The chain has TRBV5-4 and TRBJ2-7; D is possibly TRBD2 (7 bases). V was pared by 3 bases and J by 5 bases, with 18 bases between. The CDR3 is 15 residues long. Germline V gene sequence: CDR1 SGHNT, CDR2 YYREEE (reference sequence). The CDR3 DNA is TGTGCCAGCAGCTCAAGGGGGGGGGCGCGGGACGAGCAGTACTTC. The encoded protein is CASSSRGGARDEQYF.

This clone was observed a handful of times. The rearrangement joins TRBV7-3 to TRBJ1-1; a weak D match, TRBD1 (5 bases). This CDR3 comprises 13 residues. Trimming pared 3 bases from V and 3 bases from J, leaving 8 bases between. Germline-derived CDR1 and CDR2 are SGHTA and FQGTGA. CDR3 sequence (DNA): TGTGCCAGCAGCTTCTCCAGGGACACTGAAGCTTTCTTT. Its translation: CASSFSRDTEAFF.

DNA for the CDR3: TGTGCCAGCTCCCAGAATAAGGGGACTAATGAAAAACTGTTTTTT. Protein sequence: CASSQNKGTNEKLFF. The chain uses TRBV18 and TRBJ1-4; weak D call: TRBD1 (5 bases). Germline assignment: CDR1 KGHSH and CDR2 LQKENI. This CDR3 has 15 amino acids. Trimming cost V 6 bases and J 2 bases, with 13 bases left between them.

This sequence joins TRBV19 and TRBJ2-7; D is unresolved. Deletions cut 4 bases from V and 3 bases from J, with 19 bases between. CDR1 is LNHDA and CDR2 is SQIVND in the germline V gene (reference sequence). The CDR3 totals 16 residues. CDR3 sequence reads: CASSKTSGKGVYEQYF. The CDR3 coding sequence is TGTGCCAGTAGTAAGACCTCCGGTAAAGGCGTCTACGAGCAGTACTTC. Full variable domain (missing parts from reference TRBV19 and TRBJ2-7): DGGITQSPKYLFRKEGQNVTLSCEQNLNHDAMYWYRQDPGQGLRLIYYSQIVNDFQKGDIAEGYSVSREKKESFPLTVTSAQKNPTAFYLCASSKTSGKGVYEQYFGPGTRLTVT.

The rearrangement uses TRBV6-5 and TRBJ1-2, with 11 bases that match TRBD1. With 5 bases clipped from V and 7 bases from J, the junction kept 3 bases outside the gene matches. Germline values: CDR1 MNHEY, CDR2 SVGAGI. The CDR3 sequence is 13 residues long. CDR3 amino acids: CASSRGTGGGYTF. CDR3 in DNA: TGTGCCAGCAGTCGGGGGACAGGGGGTGGCTACACCTTC.

The chain combines TRBV18 with TRBJ2-4; D is perhaps TRBD2 (7 bases). Germline V CDR1 and CDR2: KGHSH, LQKENI. Trimming stripped 2 bases from V and 3 bases from J, with 14 bases between. The CDR3 contains 16 residues. As DNA, the CDR3 is TGTGCCAGCTCACCAATGGGGGGGCTAAACAAAAACATTCAGTACTTC. Translation gives CASSPMGGLNKNIQYF.

The gene calls are TRBV9 and TRBJ1-2; TRBD1 agrees at 10 bases. The CDR3 consists of 16 residues. Per the germline V gene, CDR1 is SGDLS and CDR2 is YYNGEE. The junction had 13 bases not matched to a gene; V was cut back by 4 bases and J by 7 bases. The CDR3, as DNA: TGTGCCAGCAGCCCGACCGGGACAGGGGAATCTTTTGGCTACACCTTC. Its translation: CASSPTGTGESFGYTF.